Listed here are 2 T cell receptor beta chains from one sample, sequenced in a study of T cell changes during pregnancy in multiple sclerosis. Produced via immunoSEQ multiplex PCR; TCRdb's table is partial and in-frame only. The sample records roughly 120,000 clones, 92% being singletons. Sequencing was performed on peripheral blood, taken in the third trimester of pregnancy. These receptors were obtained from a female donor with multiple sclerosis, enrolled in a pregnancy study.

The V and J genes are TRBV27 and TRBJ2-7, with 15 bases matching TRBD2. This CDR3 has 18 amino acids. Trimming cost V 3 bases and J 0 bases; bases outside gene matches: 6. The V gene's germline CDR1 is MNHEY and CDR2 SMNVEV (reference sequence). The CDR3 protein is CASSFGLAGGPFSYEQYF. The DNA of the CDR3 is TGTGCCAGCAGTTTTGGACTAGCGGGAGGGCCATTCTCCTACGAGCAGTACTTC.

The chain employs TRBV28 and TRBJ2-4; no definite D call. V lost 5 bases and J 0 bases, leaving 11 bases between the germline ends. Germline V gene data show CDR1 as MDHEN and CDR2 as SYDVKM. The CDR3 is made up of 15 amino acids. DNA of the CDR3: TGTGCCAGCAGTGTGAATAGTGTAGCCAAAAACATTCAGTACTTC. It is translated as CASSVNSVAKNIQYF.